A selection of T cell receptor beta chains follows, all from one sample in a study of blood T cell repertoires in COVID-19. The protocol was immunoSEQ multiplex PCR, while the TCRdb copy is restricted to in-frame clones and leaves out a portion. The table lists 100,000 or so clones, 88% of them singletons. The sample comprised peripheral blood. The receptors derive from a woman in her fifties or sixties with acute or convalescent COVID-19. CDR3s include the opening cysteine and the closing phenylalanine or tryptophan. Each record gives: V gene, clone size, J gene, D gene, CDR3 protein, CDR3 DNA. D genes are given only for firm matches. Expanded clones get a size class; other rows say once, few or many, or leave the size out.

>TRBV28|-|TRBJ2-5|-
CASARMQETQYF
TGTGCCAGCGCCAGGATGCAAGAGACCCAGTACTTC
>TRBV19|-|TRBJ2-1|-
CASSIGGQRDEQFF
TGTGCCAGTAGTATTGGAGGGCAGCGGGATGAGCAGTTCTTC
>TRBV28|-|TRBJ1-1|TRBD1
CASSLWGQGSEAFF
TGTGCCAGCAGTTTATGGGGACAGGGGTCCGAAGCTTTCTTT
>TRBV29-1|-|TRBJ2-7|-
CSVDPSLYEQYF
TGCAGCGTTGATCCCTCACTCTACGAGCAGTACTTC
>TRBV9|once|TRBJ2-1|TRBD2
CASSGATSGDNEQFF
TGTGCCAGCAGCGGAGCCACTAGCGGTGACAATGAGCAGTTCTTC
>TRBV28|-|TRBJ1-2|TRBD1
CASSQGQGAVSYGYTF
TGTGCCAGCAGTCAAGGACAGGGGGCGGTGTCCTATGGCTACACCTTC
>TRBV2|-|TRBJ2-1|TRBD2
CASSSTSGGYNEQFF
TGTGCCAGCAGTTCTACTAGCGGGGGTTACAATGAGCAGTTCTTC
>TRBV29-1|-|TRBJ2-1|TRBD2
CSVPGTSGASGFDNEQFF
TGCAGCGTTCCTGGGACTAGCGGCGCCTCAGGGTTTGACAATGAGCAGTTCTTC
>TRBV5-4|-|TRBJ2-1|TRBD2
CASSPRIGRARGSGEQFF
TGTGCCAGCAGCCCACGGATCGGGAGGGCCCGGGGAAGCGGTGAGCAGTTCTTC
>TRBV11-2|-|TRBJ2-7|-
CASTTDRSRSEQYF
TGTGCCAGCACCACCGACAGGAGTAGGAGCGAGCAGTACTTC
>TRBV29-1|-|TRBJ1-5|-
CSVRQGCNQPQHF
TGCAGCGTTCGGCAGGGCTGCAATCAGCCCCAGCATTTT
>TRBV5-1|few|TRBJ1-1|-
CASSLAVMNTEAFF
TGCGCCAGCAGCTTGGCAGTAATGAACACTGAAGCTTTCTTT
>TRBV5-1|-|TRBJ2-2|-
CASSLAQRRTGELFF
TGCGCCAGCAGCTTGGCCCAGCGGCGGACCGGGGAGCTGTTTTTT
>TRBV7-2|-|TRBJ1-5|TRBD1
CASSFLQGGQPQHF
TGTGCCAGCAGCTTCTTACAGGGGGGTCAGCCCCAGCATTTT
>TRBV6-5|-|TRBJ1-6|-
CASVHGQTQDSPLHF
TGTGCCAGCGTCCACGGACAGACACAGGACTCACCCCTCCACTTT
>TRBV5-4|few|TRBJ2-7|TRBD2
CASSLIAGGTSYEQYF
TGTGCCAGCAGCCTTATAGCGGGAGGAACCTCCTACGAGCAGTACTTC
>TRBV3-1/TRBV3-2|-|TRBJ1-4|-
CASSQRSGNEKLFF
TGTGCCAGCAGCCAGAGGTCAGGGAATGAAAAACTGTTTTTT
>TRBV7-9|-|TRBJ2-7|TRBD2
CASSLGRGTSGSGSYEQYF
TGTGCCAGCAGCTTAGGTCGTGGGACTAGCGGGAGTGGCTCCTACGAGCAGTACTTC
>TRBV18|-|TRBJ2-5|TRBD1
CASSPQGVETQYF
TGTGCCAGCTCACCCCAGGGGGTAGAGACCCAGTACTTC
>TRBV27|-|TRBJ2-6|TRBD1
CASSITGTGYSGANVLTF
TGTGCCAGCAGTATAACCGGGACAGGCTACTCTGGGGCCAACGTCCTGACTTTC
>TRBV10-1|-|TRBJ1-5|-
CASSESGGPQPQHF
TGCGCCAGCAGTGAGTCAGGGGGTCCTCAGCCCCAGCATTTT
>TRBV24-1|-|TRBJ2-3|-
CATSDTGGTDTQYF
TGTGCCACCAGTGACACAGGTGGGACAGATACGCAGTATTTT
>TRBV19|-|TRBJ1-5|TRBD1
CASKRDRGLQPQHF
TGTGCCAGTAAACGGGACAGGGGGCTTCAGCCCCAGCATTTT
>TRBV9|-|TRBJ2-1|-
CASSALQGPIGNEQFF
TGTGCCAGCAGCGCCCTTCAGGGTCCTATAGGGAATGAGCAGTTCTTC
>TRBV6-8|-|TRBJ1-5|-
CASSYCRLLSNQPQHF
TGTGCCAGCAGTTATTGCCGACTCTTAAGCAATCAGCCCCAGCATTTT
>TRBV29-1|-|TRBJ1-1|-
CSVEEQQVVNTEAFF
TGCAGCGTGGAAGAACAGCAGGTAGTGAACACTGAAGCTTTCTTT
>TRBV7-9|-|TRBJ1-3|-
CASSLGTLGNTIYF
TGTGCCAGCAGCCTCGGGACACTTGGAAACACCATATATTTT
>TRBV7-9|-|TRBJ1-5|TRBD1
CASSNPADRGRSGQPQHF
TGTGCCAGCAGCAACCCGGCTGACAGGGGGCGGAGTGGGCAGCCCCAGCATTTT
>TRBV9|-|TRBJ2-3|TRBD2
CASSVAAGASADTQYF
TGTGCCAGCAGCGTAGCAGCGGGAGCCTCCGCAGATACGCAGTATTTT
>TRBV5-1|once|TRBJ1-2|-
CASSLNGRYFGYTF
TGCGCCAGCAGCTTGAATGGGCGCTACTTTGGCTACACCTTC
>TRBV3-1/TRBV3-2|-|TRBJ2-2|-
CASSHLNTGELFF
TGTGCCAGCAGCCATCTCAACACCGGGGAGCTGTTTTTT
>TRBV3-1/TRBV3-2|-|TRBJ2-2|-
CASSFQGGTGELFF
TGTGCCAGCAGTTTTCAGGGTGGCACCGGGGAGCTGTTTTTT
>TRBV7-2|once|TRBJ2-2|-
CASSSLLGGELFF
TGTGCCAGCAGCAGCTTGCTAGGCGGGGAGCTGTTTTTT
>TRBV4-1|-|TRBJ1-1|TRBD1
CASSQDAGTGGTEAFF
TGCGCCAGCAGCCAAGACGCCGGGACAGGGGGCACTGAAGCTTTCTTT
>TRBV6-5|-|TRBJ1-4|TRBD1
CASSPTGGKEKLFF
TGTGCCAGCAGTCCGACAGGGGGAAAGGAAAAACTGTTTTTT
>TRBV4-2|-|TRBJ2-5|-
CASSQDQAEETQYF
TGTGCCAGCAGCCAAGATCAAGCGGAGGAGACCCAGTACTTC
>TRBV19|-|TRBJ2-2|-
CASSMVGATSGELFF
TGTGCCAGTAGTATGGTAGGGGCGACCTCCGGGGAGCTGTTTTTT
>TRBV5-1|-|TRBJ1-3|-
CASSLDSYSGNTIYF
TGCGCCAGCAGCTTGGACAGCTACTCTGGAAACACCATATATTTT
>TRBV20-1|-|TRBJ2-1|-
CSARPRIEQFF
TGCAGTGCTAGACCGCGAATCGAGCAGTTCTTC
>TRBV6-5|-|TRBJ2-5|TRBD2
CASILSGRGETQYF
TGTGCCAGCATCCTGAGCGGGAGAGGCGAGACCCAGTACTTC
>TRBV15|-|TRBJ1-5|TRBD1
CATSRLGQARNQPQHF
TGTGCCACCAGCAGACTAGGACAGGCGCGGAATCAGCCCCAGCATTTT
>TRBV21-1|-|TRBJ2-7|-
CASGCRQGIFYEQYF
TGTGCCAGCGGTTGCCGACAGGGCATTTTCTACGAGCAGTACTTC
>TRBV7-9|-|TRBJ1-1|-
CASINSGGLRGAFF
TGTGCCAGCATTAATTCTGGGGGGTTGCGTGGAGCTTTCTTT
>TRBV29-1|-|TRBJ2-3|TRBD2
CSVRTSGTSPDTQYF
TGCAGCGTGAGGACTAGCGGGACCTCCCCAGATACGCAGTATTTT
>TRBV7-6|-|TRBJ2-7|TRBD2
CASSYLAVGYEQYF
TGTGCCAGCAGCTACCTAGCGGTGGGCTACGAGCAGTACTTC
>TRBV7-8|-|TRBJ2-3|-
CASSPRIGGTDTQYF
TGTGCCAGCAGTCCTCGCATCGGGGGCACAGATACGCAGTATTTT
>TRBV2|-|TRBJ2-1|TRBD1
CASSLDRAIASEQFF
TGTGCCAGCAGCTTAGACAGGGCCATCGCCTCGGAGCAGTTCTTC
>TRBV28|-|TRBJ2-7|TRBD2
CASSSGGSSYEQYF
TGTGCCAGCAGTTCGGGAGGGAGCTCCTACGAGCAGTACTTC
>TRBV19|-|TRBJ1-2|TRBD1
CASRKPGQGYGYTF
TGTGCCAGTAGGAAGCCGGGACAGGGATATGGCTACACCTTC
>TRBV28|-|TRBJ2-3|-
CASSPGQVEAQYF
TGTGCCAGCAGCCCCGGCCAGGTGGAGGCGCAGTATTTT
>TRBV30|-|TRBJ1-2|-
CAWSELGTGILYGYTF
TGTGCCTGGAGTGAACTAGGAACCGGGATACTCTATGGCTACACCTTC
>TRBV28|-|TRBJ2-3|TRBD2
CASTGGSRTDTQYF
TGTGCCAGCACCGGCGGGAGCCGCACAGATACGCAGTATTTT
>TRBV7-2|-|TRBJ1-3|TRBD1
CASSQGTGPGNTIYF
TGTGCCAGCAGCCAGGGGACAGGGCCTGGAAACACCATATATTTT